This entry concerns a single T cell receptor (beta chain). In the source study's methods: Nucleated cell counts were estimated from reference gene primer amplification. Repertoires were generated with immunoSEQ multiplex PCR, while TCRdb's copy carries only in-frame clones and drops some. Clone size and the V and J calls come from that table; the DNA yielded D and trimming. The table lists 120,000 to 150,000 clones, around 82% of them singletons, with 10% to 15% in the top ten. Trimming at V came to 5 bases and at J to 4 bases, leaving 6 bases not matched to a gene. From germline, CDR1 is SGHAT and CDR2 FQNNGV. The CDR3 is 15 residues long. These data come from a study of blood T cell repertoires in COVID-19. Study at large: COVID-19 samples, acute and convalescent, were from the United States, Italy and Spain. PBMCs, B-cell-depleted T cells, or T cells were the source of the cDNA or gDNA that made up the material.

This chain uses TRBV11-2 with TRBJ2-1; 9 bases match TRBD2. The clonotype was recovered from a man aged 55 to 70 with active or convalescent COVID-19. The sequencing sample was made of peripheral blood. The CDR3 DNA is TGTGCCAGCAGCGACCTAGCGGGGAATTACAATGAGCAGTTCTTC. Protein product: CASSDLAGNYNEQFF.